The T cell receptor beta chain described here comes from a study of stem cell transplantation in POMP-related autoinflammatory disease. In the study overall: Before transplant, CD4+ T cells skewed naive and CD8+ proportions were low. Study-level points and caveats: A trend toward lower repertoire diversity and greater clonality appeared in every analyzed T-cell subset of PRAID patients. Fewer unique TRB V-J gene pairings were identified in patients with PRAID.

Prominent immunodeficiency with autoinflammation defined PRAID. About this clone: Its antigen is not known.

Unmatched junction bases numbered 5, after V lost 0 bases and J lost 8 bases. Germline CDR1 is LNHNV and CDR2 is YYDKDF (reference sequence). The CDR3 spans 15 residues. Sequencing used immunoSEQ multiplex PCR; TCRdb keeps in-frame clones, though not all of them. Found here are some 33,000 clones, just over 85% of them singletons; the top ten hold 0.72%. V gene TRBV15 combines with J gene TRBJ1-3; TRBD1 matches 9 bases. This TCR came from a human donor with POMP-related autoinflammation and immune dysregulation (PRAID). The sample consisted of CD4+ T cells from PBMCs, taken before stem cell transplantation. The CDR3 loop reads CATSREQGAGDTIYF. The CDR3 region has the DNA TGTGCCACCAGCAGAGAACAGGGGGCAGGTGACACCATATATTTT.